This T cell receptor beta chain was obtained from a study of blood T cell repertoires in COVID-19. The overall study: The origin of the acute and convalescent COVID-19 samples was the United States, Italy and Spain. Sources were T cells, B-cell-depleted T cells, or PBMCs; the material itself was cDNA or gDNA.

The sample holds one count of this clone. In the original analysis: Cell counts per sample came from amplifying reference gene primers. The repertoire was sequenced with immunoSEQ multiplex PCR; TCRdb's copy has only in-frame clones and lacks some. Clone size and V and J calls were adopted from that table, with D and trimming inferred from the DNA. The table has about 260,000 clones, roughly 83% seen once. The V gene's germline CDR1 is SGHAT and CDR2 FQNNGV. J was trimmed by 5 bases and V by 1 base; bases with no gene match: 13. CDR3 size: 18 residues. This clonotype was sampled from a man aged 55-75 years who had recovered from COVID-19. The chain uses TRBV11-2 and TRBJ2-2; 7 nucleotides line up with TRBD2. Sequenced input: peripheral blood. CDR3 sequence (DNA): TGTGCCAGCAGCTTAGTTTACTCCGGGACTATCTTAACCGGGGAGCTGTTTTTT. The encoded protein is CASSLVYSGTILTGELFF. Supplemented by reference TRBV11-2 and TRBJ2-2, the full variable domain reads EAGVAQSPRYKIIEKRQSVAFWCNPISGHATLYWYQQILGQGPKLLIQFQNNGVVDDSQLPKDRFSAERLKGVDSTLKIQPAKLEDSAVYLCASSLVYSGTILTGELFFGEGSRLTVL.